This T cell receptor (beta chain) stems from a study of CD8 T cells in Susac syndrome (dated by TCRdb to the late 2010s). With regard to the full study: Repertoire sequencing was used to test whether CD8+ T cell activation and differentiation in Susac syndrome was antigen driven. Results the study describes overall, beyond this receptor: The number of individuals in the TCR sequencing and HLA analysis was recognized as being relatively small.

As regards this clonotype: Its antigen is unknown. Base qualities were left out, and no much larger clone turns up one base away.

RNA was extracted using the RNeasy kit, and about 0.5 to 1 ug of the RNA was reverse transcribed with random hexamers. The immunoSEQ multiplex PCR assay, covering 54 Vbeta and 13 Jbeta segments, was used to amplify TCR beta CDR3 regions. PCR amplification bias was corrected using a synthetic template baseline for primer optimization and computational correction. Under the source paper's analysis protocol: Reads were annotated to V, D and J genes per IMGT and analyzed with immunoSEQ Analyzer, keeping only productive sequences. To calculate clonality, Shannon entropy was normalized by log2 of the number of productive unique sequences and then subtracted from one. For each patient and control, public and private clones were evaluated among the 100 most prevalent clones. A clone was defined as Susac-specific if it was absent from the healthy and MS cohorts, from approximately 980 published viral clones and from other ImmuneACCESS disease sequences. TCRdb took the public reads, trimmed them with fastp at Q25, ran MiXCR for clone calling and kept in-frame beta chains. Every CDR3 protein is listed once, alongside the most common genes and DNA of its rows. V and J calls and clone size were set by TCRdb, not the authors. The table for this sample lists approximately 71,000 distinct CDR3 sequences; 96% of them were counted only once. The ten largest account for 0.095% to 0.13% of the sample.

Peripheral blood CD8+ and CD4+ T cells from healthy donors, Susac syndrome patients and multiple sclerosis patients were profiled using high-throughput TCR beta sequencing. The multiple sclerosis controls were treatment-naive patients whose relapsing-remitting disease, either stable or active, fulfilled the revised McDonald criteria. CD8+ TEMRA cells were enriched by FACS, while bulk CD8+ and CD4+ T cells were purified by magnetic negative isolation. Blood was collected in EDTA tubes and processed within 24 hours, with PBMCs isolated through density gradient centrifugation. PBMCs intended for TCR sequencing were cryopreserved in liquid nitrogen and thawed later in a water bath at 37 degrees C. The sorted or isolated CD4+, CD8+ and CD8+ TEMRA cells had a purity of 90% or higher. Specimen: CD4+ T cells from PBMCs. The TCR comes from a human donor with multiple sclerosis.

The sequenced DNA: TGTGCCAGCAGCTCATCAGGGGACCTTTACTACGAGCAGTACTTC. This translates into CASSSSGDLYYEQYF. Here the chain combines TRBV7-9 and TRBJ2-7; the D gene is possibly TRBD1, with 6 bases matching. The CDR3 runs 15 amino acids, cysteine and phenylalanine included. The retained sequence is limited to the CDR3, 45 bases, with the frame set at the first base. CDR1 and CDR2 are read off the germline V gene (reference sequence) as SEHNR and FQNEAQ. V gives up 4 bases and J gives up 3 bases, and the segment between their germline ends measures 16 bases.